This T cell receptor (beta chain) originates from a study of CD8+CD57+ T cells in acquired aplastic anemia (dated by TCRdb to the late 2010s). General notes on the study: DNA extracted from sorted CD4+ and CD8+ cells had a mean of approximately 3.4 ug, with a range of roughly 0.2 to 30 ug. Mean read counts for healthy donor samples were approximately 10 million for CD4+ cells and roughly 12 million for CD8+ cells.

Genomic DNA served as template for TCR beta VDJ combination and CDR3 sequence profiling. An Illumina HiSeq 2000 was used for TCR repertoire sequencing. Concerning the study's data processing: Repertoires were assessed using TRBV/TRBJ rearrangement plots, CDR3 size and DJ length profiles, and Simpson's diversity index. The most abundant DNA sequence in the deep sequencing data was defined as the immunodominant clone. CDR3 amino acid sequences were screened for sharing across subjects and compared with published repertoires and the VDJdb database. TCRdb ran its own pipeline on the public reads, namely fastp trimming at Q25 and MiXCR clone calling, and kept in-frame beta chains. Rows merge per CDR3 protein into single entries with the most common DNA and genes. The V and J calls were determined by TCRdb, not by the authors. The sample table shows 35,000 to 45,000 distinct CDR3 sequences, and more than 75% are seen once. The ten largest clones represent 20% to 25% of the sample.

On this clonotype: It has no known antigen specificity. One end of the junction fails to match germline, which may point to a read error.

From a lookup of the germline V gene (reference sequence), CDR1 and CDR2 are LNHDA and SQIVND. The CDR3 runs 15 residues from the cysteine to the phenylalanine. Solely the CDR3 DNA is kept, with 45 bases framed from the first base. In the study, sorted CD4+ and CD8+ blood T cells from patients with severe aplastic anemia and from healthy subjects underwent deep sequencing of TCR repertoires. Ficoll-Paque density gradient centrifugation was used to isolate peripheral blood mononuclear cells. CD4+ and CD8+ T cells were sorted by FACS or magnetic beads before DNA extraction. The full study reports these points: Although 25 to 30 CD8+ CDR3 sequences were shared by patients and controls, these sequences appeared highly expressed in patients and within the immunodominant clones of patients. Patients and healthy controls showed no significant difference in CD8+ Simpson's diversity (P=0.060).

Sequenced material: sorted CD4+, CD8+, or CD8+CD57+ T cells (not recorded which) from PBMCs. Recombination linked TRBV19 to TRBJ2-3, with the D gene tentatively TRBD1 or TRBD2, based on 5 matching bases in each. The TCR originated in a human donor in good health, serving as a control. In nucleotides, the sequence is TGTGCCAGTAGTATTACCAGGGCTAGCACATATACGCAGTATTTT. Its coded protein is CASSITRASTYTQYF.